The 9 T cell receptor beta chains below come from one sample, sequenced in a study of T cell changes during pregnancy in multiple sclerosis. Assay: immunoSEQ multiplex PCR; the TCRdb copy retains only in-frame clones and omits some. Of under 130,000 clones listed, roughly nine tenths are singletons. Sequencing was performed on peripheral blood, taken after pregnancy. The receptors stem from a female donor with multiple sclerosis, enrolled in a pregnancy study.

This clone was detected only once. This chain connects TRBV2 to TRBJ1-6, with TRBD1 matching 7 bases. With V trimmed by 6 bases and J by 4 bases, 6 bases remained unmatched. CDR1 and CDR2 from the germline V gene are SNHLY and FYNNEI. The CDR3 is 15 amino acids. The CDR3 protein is CASRPGTAYNSPLHF. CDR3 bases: TGTGCCAGCAGACCTGGGACAGCATATAATTCACCCCTCCACTTT.

The CDR3 spells CASTSGTEAFF. The CDR3 coding sequence is TGTGCCAGCACGAGCGGCACTGAAGCTTTCTTT. The J gene is TRBJ1-1, the V gene TRBV6-1; D unresolved. Looked up from germline, CDR1 is MNHNS and CDR2 is SASEGT. V lost 7 bases, J lost 4 bases, and 7 bases lay in between. The CDR3 is made up of 11 amino acids.

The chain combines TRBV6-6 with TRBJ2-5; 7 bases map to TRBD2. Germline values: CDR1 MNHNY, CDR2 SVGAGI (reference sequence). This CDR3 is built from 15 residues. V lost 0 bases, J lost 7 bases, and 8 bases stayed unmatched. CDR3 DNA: TGTGCCAGCAGTTACTCCCTAGCGGAAGCGGGGACCCAGTACTTC. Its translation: CASSYSLAEAGTQYF.

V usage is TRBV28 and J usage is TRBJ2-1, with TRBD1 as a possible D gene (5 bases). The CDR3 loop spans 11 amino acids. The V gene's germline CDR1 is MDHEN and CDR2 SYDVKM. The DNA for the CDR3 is TGTGCAACGCAGGGCATCGATGAGCAGTTCTTC. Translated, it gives CATQGIDEQFF.

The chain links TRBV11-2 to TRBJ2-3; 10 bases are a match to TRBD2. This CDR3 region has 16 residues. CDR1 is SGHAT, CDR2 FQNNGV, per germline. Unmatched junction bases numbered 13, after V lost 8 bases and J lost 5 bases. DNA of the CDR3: TGTGCCAGCGGGACCCTAGCGGGGGCGAGCGGAGATACGCAGTATTTT. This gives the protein CASGTLAGASGDTQYF.

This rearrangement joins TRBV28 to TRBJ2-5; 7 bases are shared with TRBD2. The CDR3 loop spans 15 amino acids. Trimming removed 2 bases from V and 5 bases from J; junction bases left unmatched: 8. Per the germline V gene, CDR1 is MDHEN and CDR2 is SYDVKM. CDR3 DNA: TGTGCCAGCAGTTTACCTAGCGGTGAGGGGGAGACCCAGTACTTC. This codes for CASSLPSGEGETQYF. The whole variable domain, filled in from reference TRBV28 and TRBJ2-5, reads DVKVTQSSRYLVKRTGEKVFLECVQDMDHENMFWYRQDPGLGLRLIYFSYDVKMKEKGDIPEGYSVSREKKERFSLILESASTNQTSMYLCASSLPSGEGETQYFGPGTRLLVL.

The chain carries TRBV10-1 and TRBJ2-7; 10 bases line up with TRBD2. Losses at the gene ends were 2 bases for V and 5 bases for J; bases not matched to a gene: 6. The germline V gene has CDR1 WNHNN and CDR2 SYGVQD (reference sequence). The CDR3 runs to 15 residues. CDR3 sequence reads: CASSEEREGLDEQYF. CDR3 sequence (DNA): TGCGCCAGCAGTGAGGAGCGGGAGGGCCTCGACGAGCAGTACTTC.

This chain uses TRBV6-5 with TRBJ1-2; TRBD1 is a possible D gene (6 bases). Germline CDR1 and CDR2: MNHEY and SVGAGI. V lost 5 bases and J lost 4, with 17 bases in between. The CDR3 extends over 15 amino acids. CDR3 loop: CASSPHLTGAYGYTF. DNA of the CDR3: TGTGCCAGCAGTCCCCACCTGACAGGAGCCTATGGCTACACCTTC.

The CDR3, as DNA: TGTGCCAGCTCTCCCCCAGGTTCCCAAGAGACCCAGTACTTC. Amino acids: CASSPPGSQETQYF. The V call is TRBV18, the J call TRBJ2-5; D is ambiguous. Trimming removed 6 bases at V and 1 base at J, with 12 bases between. Germline lookup yields CDR1 KGHSH and CDR2 LQKENI. CDR3 size: 14 residues.